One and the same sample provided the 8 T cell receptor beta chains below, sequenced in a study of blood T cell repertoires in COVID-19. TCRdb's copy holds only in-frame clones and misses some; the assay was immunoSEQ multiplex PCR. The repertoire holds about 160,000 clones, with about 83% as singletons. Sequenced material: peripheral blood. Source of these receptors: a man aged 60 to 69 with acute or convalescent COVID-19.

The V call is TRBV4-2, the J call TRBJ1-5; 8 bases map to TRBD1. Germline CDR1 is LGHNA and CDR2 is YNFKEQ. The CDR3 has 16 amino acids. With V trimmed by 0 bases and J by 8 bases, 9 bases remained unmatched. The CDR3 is CASSQDDRGGREPQHF. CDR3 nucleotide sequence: TGTGCCAGCAGCCAAGATGACAGGGGAGGAAGGGAGCCCCAGCATTTT.

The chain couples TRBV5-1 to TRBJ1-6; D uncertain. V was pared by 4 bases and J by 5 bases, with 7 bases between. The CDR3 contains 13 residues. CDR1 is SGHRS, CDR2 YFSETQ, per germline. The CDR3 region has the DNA TGCGCCAGCAGCCCTTCCGATAATTCACCCCTCCACTTT. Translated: CASSPSDNSPLHF. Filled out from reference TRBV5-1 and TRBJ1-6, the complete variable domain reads KAGVTQTPRYLIKTRGQQVTLSCSPISGHRSVSWYQQTPGQGLQFLFEYFSETQRNKGNFPGRFSGRQFSNSRSEMNVSTLELGDSALYLCASSPSDNSPLHFGNGTRLTVT.

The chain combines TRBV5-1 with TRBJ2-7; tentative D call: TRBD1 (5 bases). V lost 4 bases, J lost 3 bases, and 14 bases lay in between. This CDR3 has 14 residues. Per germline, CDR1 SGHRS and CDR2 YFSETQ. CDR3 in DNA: TGCGCCAGCAGCGCGCGCCTCCAGGGCTACGAGCAGTACTTC. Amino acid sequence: CASSARLQGYEQYF.

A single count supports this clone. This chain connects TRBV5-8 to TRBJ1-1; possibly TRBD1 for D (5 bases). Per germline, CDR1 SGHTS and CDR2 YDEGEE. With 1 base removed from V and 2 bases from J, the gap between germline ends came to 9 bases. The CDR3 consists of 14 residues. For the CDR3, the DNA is TGTGCCAGCAGCTTGAAGGGGTTCAACACTGAAGCTTTCTTT. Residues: CASSLKGFNTEAFF.

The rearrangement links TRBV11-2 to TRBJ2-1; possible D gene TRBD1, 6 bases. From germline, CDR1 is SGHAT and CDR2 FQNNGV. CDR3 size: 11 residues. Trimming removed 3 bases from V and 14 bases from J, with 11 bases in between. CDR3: CASSFGTQKFF. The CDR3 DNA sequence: TGTGCCAGCAGCTTTGGGACACAGAAGTTCTTC.

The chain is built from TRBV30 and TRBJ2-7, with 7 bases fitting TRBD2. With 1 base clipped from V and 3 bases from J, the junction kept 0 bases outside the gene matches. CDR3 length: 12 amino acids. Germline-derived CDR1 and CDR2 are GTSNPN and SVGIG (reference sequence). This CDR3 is CAWSGTSYEQYF. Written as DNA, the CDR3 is TGTGCCTGGAGTGGGACTAGCTACGAGCAGTACTTC.

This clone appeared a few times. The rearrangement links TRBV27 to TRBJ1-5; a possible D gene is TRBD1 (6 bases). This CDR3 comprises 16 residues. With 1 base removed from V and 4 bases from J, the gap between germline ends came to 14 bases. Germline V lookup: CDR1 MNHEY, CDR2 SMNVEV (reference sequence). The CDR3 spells CASSLFAGVRNQPQHF. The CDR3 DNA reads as TGTGCCAGCAGTTTATTTGCAGGGGTAAGGAATCAGCCCCAGCATTTT.

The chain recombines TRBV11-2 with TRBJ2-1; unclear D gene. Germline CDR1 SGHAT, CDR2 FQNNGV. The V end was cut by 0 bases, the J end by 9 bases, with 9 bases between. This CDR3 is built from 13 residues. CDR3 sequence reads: CASSLDSYGEQFF. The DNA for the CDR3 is TGTGCCAGCAGCTTAGACTCGTACGGTGAGCAGTTCTTC.